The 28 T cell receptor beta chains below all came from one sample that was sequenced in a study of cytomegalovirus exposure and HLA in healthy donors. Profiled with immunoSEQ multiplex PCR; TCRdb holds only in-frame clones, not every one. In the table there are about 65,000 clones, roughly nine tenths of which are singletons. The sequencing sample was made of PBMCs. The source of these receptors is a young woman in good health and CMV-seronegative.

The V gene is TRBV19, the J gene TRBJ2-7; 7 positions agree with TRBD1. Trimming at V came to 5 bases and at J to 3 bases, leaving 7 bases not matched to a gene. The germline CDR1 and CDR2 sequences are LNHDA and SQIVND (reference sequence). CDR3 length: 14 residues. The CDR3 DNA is TGTGCCAGTAGTGAGGCACAGGGGATCTACGAGCAGTACTTC. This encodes CASSEAQGIYEQYF.

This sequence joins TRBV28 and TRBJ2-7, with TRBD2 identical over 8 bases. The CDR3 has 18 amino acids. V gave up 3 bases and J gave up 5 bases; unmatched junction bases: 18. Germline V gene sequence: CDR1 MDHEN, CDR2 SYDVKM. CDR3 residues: CASSLTGGSLSGVDEQYF. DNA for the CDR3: TGTGCCAGCAGTTTGACGGGAGGGAGCCTAAGTGGAGTCGACGAGCAGTACTTC.

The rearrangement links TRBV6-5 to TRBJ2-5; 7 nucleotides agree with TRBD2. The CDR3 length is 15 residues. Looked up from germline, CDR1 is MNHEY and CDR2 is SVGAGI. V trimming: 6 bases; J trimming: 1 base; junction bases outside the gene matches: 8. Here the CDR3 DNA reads TGTGCCAGCAGGCACGGCGGGGGACCCCAAGAGACCCAGTACTTC. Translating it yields CASRHGGGPQETQYF.

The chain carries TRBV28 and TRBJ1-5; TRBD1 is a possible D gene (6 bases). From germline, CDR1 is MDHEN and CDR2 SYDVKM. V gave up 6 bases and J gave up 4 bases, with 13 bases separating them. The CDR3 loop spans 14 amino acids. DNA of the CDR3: TGTGCCAGCAGCAAAGGACAGTTAAATCAGCCCCAGCATTTT. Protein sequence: CASSKGQLNQPQHF.

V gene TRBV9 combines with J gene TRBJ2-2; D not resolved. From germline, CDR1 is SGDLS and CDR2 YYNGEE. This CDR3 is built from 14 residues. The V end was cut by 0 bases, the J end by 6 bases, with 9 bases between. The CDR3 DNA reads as TGTGCCAGCAGCGTAGCTAAAGGAGCCGGGGAGCTGTTTTTT. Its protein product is CASSVAKGAGELFF.

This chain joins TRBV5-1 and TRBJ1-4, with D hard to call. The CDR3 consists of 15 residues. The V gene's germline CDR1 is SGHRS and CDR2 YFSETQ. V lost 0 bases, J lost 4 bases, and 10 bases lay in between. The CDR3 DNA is TGCGCCAGCAGCTTGGGGGCTGGACTTAATGAAAAACTGTTTTTT. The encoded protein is CASSLGAGLNEKLFF.

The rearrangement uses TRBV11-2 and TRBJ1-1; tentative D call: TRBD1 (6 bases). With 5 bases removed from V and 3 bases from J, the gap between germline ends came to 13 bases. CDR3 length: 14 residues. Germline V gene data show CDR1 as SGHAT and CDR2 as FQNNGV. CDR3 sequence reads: CASSRGQSYTEAFF. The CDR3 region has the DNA TGTGCCAGCAGCCGCGGACAGTCGTACACTGAAGCTTTCTTT.

This chain's CDR3 is CASTGQGVGYGYTF. DNA of the CDR3: TGTGCCAGTACCGGACAGGGGGTAGGCTATGGCTACACCTTC. The chain has TRBV19 and TRBJ1-2; 10 nucleotides line up with TRBD1. Unmatched junction bases numbered 6, after V lost 7 bases and J lost 4 bases. The CDR3 spans 14 residues. Germline-derived CDR1 and CDR2 are LNHDA and SQIVND (reference sequence).

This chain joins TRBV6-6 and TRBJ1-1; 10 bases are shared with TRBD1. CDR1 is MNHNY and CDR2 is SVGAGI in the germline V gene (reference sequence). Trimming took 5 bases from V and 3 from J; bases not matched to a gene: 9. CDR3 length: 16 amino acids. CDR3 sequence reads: CASSTGQGVSDTEAFF. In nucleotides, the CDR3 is TGTGCCAGCAGTACCGGACAGGGGGTATCCGACACTGAAGCTTTCTTT.

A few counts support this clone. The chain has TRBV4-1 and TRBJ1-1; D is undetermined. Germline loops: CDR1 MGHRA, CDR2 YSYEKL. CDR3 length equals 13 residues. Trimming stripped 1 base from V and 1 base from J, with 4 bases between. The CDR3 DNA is TGCGCCAGCAGCCAAGGACAGAACACTGAAGCTTTCTTT. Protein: CASSQGQNTEAFF.

The CDR3 here is CASSSGPNRNPSQPQHF. CDR3 DNA: TGCGCCAGCAGCTCAGGCCCAAACAGGAACCCCAGTCAGCCCCAGCATTTT. This chain uses TRBV4-1 with TRBJ1-5; D possibly corresponds to TRBD1 (5 bases). Germline V gene lookup returns CDR1 MGHRA and CDR2 YSYEKL. The CDR3 spans 17 residues. The V end lost 5 bases, the J end lost 6 bases, and 23 bases lay between the germline ends.

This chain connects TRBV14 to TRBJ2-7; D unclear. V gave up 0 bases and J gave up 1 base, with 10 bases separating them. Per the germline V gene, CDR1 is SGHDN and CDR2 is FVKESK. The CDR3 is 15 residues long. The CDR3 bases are TGTGCCAGCAGCCAAGACCGCAGGTTTTCCTACGAGCAGTACTTC. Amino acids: CASSQDRRFSYEQYF. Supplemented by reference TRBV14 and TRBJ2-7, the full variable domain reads EAGVTQFPSHSVIEKGQTVTLRCDPISGHDNLYWYRRVMGKEIKFLLHFVKESKQDESGMPNNRFLAERTGGTYSTLKVQPAELEDSGVYFCASSQDRRFSYEQYFGPGTRLTVT.

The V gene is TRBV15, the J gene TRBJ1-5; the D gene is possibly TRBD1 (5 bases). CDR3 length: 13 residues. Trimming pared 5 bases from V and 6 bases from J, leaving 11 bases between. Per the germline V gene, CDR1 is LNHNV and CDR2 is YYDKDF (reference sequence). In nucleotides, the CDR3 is TGTGCCACCAGCTCTAGGGGATTTCAGCCCCAGCATTTT. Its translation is CATSSRGFQPQHF.

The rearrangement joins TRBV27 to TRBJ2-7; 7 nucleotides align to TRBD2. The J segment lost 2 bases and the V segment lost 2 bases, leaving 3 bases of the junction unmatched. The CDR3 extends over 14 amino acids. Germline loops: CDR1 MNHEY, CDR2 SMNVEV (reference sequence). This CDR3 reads CASSLSGLAYEQYF. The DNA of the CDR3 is TGTGCCAGCAGTTTAAGCGGACTAGCCTACGAGCAGTACTTC.

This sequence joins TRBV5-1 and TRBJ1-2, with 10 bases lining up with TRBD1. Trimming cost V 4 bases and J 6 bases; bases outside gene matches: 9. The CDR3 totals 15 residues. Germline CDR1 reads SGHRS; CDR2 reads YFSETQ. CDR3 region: CASSPTTTGGNGYTF. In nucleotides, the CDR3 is TGCGCCAGCAGCCCAACAACGACAGGGGGCAATGGCTACACCTTC.

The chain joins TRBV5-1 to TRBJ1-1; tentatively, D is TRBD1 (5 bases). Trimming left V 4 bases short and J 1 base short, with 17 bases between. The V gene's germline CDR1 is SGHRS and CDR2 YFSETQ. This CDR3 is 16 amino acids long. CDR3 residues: CASSRDSQGGNTEAFF. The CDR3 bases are TGCGCCAGCAGCCGGGACTCCCAAGGCGGGAACACTGAAGCTTTCTTT.

CDR3 DNA: TGTGCCAGTATTTCGACAGGGGGCGCATTATATGGCTACACCTTC. Translation: CASISTGGALYGYTF. The chain combines TRBV19 with TRBJ1-2; 10 nucleotides agree with TRBD1. The germline CDR1 and CDR2 sequences are LNHDA and SQIVND (reference sequence). This CDR3 spans 15 amino acids. V shed 7 bases, J shed 5 bases, and the junction held 10 bases outside the gene matches.

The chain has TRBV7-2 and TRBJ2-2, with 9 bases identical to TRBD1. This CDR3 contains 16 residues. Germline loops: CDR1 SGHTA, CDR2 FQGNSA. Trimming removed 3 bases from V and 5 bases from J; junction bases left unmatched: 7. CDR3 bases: TGTGCCAGCAGCTTTGTCGGACAGGGGTGGACCGGGGAGCTGTTTTTT. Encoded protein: CASSFVGQGWTGELFF.

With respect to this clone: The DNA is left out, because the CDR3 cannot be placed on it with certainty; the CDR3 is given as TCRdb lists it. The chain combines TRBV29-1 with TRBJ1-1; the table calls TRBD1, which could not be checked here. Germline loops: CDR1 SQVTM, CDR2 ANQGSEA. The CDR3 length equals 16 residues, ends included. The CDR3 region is CSVEGGPHFGNTEAFF.

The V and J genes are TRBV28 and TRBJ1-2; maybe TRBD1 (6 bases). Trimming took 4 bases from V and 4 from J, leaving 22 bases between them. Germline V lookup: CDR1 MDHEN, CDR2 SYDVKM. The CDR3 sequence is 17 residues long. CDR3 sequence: CASSYTGSRPQSYGYTF. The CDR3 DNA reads TGTGCCAGCAGTTATACAGGGTCTCGTCCCCAGAGCTATGGCTACACCTTC.

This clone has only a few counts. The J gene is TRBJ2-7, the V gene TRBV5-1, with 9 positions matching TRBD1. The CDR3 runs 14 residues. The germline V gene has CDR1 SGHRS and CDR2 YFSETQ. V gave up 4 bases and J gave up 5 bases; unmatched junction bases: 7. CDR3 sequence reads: CASSLSRDRDEQYF. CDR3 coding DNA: TGCGCCAGCAGCCTGTCCCGGGACAGGGACGAGCAGTACTTC.

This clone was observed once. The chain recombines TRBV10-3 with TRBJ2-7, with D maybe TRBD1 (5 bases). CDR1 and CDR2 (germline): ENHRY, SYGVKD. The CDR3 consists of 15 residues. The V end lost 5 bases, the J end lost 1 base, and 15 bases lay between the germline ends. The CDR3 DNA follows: TGTGCCATCAGTTTTGCGGTTGGGGCTTCCTACGAGCAGTACTTC. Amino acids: CAISFAVGASYEQYF.

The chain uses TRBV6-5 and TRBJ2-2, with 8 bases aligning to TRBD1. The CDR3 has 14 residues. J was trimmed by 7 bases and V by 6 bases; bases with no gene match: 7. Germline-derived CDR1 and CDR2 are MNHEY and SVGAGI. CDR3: CASRLAGGIGELFF. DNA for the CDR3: TGTGCCAGCAGACTCGCAGGGGGCATCGGGGAGCTGTTTTTT.

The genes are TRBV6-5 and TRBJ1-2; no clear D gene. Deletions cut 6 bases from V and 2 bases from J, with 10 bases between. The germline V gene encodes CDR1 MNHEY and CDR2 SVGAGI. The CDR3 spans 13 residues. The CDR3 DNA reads TGTGCCAGCAGCCTCACAGTAAACTATGGCTACACCTTC. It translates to CASSLTVNYGYTF.

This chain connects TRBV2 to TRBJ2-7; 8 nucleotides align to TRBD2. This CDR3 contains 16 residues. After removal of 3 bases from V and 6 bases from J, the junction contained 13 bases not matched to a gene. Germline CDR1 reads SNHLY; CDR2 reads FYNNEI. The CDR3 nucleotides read TGTGCCAGCAGTGATCCCGTTTTGCGGGAGGCCAGCGAGCAGTACTTC. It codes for CASSDPVLREASEQYF.

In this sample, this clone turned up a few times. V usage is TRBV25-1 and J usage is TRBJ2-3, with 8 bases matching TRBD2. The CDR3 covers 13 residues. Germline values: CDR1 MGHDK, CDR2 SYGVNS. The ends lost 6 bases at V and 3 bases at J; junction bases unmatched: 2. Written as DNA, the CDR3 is TGTGCCAGCAGCCAGCGGGAGACAGATACGCAGTATTTT. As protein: CASSQRETDTQYF.

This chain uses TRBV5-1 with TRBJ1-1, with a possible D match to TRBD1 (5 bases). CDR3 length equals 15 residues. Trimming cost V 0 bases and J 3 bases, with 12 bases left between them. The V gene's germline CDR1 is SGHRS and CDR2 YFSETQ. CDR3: CASSLERAGDTEAFF. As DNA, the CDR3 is TGCGCCAGCAGCTTGGAGCGAGCGGGGGACACTGAAGCTTTCTTT.

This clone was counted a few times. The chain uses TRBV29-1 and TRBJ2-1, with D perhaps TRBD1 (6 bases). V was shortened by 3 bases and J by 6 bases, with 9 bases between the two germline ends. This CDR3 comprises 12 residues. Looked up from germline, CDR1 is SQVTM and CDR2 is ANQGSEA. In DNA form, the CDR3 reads TGCAGCGTTGACAGGGGTTTCAATGAGCAGTTCTTC. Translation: CSVDRGFNEQFF.